The sequence of this TCR beta chain was determined in a study of T cell responses to AZD1222 COVID-19 vaccine (TCRdb year 2021). As for the study more broadly: AZD1222 recipients with second doses at about 4 weeks or about 12 weeks were pooled, because spike-specific TCR depth and breadth did not differ between schedules. TCR sequencing was performed for 230 to 250 trial participants, of whom around 210 were given two doses of AZD1222 and around 26 were given two doses of MenACWY control vaccine. Trial participants were enrolled by age into 18-55, 56-69 and 70-plus year subgroups, with about 150, 27 and 61 TCR-sequenced participants respectively. What the study reported, not specific to this receptor: Spike-specific TCR breadth and depth rose significantly after two AZD1222 doses compared with day 0 and with MenACWY recipients. Most participants were white British and females outnumbered males, and the authors suggested that clonal diversity may have been underestimated. Reportedly, close to half of the unique spike-specific TCRs recognized epitopes lying outside the regions that are mutated in the B.1.351 and B.1.1.7 variants. Only six or seven AZD1222 recipients were SARS-CoV-2 seropositive at baseline, limiting conclusions about previously exposed vaccinees. No day 14 peak-response samples were available, so repertoires were characterized only after the peak T cell response. In the small 56-69-year group, the increase in depth fell short of significance, most likely because of low power. CD4 TCRs associated with the vaccine covered the entire spike protein, and the dominant responses were in regions 160-218 and 743-854.

The CDR3 regions of human TCRbeta chains were subjected to immunosequencing. The original pipeline was this. Repertoire TCRs were matched against a reference library of SARS-CoV-2-specific TCRs generated with the MIRA antigen-specificity platform. Breadth meant the fraction of unique TCRs that were SARS-CoV-2-associated, whereas depth meant the fraction of total T cells that were SARS-CoV-2-associated. Each spike-specific TCR was assigned to its reactive spike region and to a CD4 or CD8 class using the MIRA data. Log10-transformed breadth and depth values were compared by one-way ANOVA with Sidak's multiple comparisons tests. TCRdb carries this immuneACCESS record with in-frame sequences only. Its versions omit some clonotypes, under half of them owing to an unresolved V gene in the studies checked, with the rest unexplained. The V and J calls and clone size were taken over from that table, and D and trimming were inferred from the DNA. This sample comprises about 180,000 clones, roughly nine tenths of them detected only once. Less than 2.5% of the sample comes from the top ten.

The trim is 2 bases for V and 3 bases for J, with a gap of 8 bases between the germline ends. CDR1 and CDR2 are drawn from the germline V gene: MNHEY, SVGEGT. The CDR3 runs 14 residues from the cysteine to the phenylalanine. Here the CDR3 DNA is all that survives: 42 bases in frame from base 1. The label giving this sample's time point can be read as: baseline before first vaccination. Vaccinee samples were obtained from the UK trials COV001 and COV002, which included a single-blind randomized controlled phase 2/3 trial of AZD1222 (ChAdOx1 nCoV-19) in healthy adults. For TCRbeta chain sequencing, PBMC samples from trial participants were taken at day 0 and at day 28 after the second dose. Details on this clone: The antigen it binds to is not known. No much larger clonotype is one base removed from it; base qualities were not supplied.

The sequence joins TRBV6-2 or TRBV6-3 to TRBJ1-5, with the D gene too uncertain to name. This specimen consisted of peripheral blood, obtained on day 0 of AZD1222 vaccination. The TCR comes from an adult in good health. The CDR3 protein: CASSYGPNNQPQHF. The DNA sequence is given as TGTGCCAGCAGTTACGGACCCAACAATCAGCCCCAGCATTTT.